This TCR beta chain was recovered during a study of read filtering for tumor transcriptome and immune sequencing. The library was built from about 0.4 ug RNA with molecular barcoded adaptors for alpha/delta and beta/gamma chains. TCRdb reprocessed the reads via MiXCR and lists one record per CDR3 protein. The sample contains tens of thousands of distinct CDR3 sequences, around 13% of which appear only once. Findings of the study overall: Sorted CD138-negative bone marrow cells were not purified T cells.

The table lists this clonotype with many counts. The target antigen is unknown. The germline V and J ends were trimmed by 4 bases and 2 bases, with 15 bases remaining between them. This CDR3 is 15 amino acids long. Germline CDR1 is LGHDT and CDR2 is YNNKEL (reference sequence). This TCR was recovered from a donor aged 40 or over with multiple myeloma. The sequenced sample was a population of CD138-negative cells sorted from bone marrow. This rearrangement joins TRBV3-1 to TRBJ2-7; D unclear. The CDR3 is CASSPYPELTYEQYF. The CDR3 coding sequence is TGTGCCAGCAGCCCATACCCGGAGTTAACCTACGAGCAGTACTTC.